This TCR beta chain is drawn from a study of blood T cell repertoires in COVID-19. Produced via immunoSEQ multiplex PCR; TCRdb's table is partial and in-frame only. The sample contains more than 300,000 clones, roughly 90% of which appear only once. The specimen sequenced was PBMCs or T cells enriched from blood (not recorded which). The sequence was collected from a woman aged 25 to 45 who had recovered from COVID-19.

CDR3 protein: CASSPSGEDQPQHF. The CDR3 region has the DNA TGTGCCAGCTCACCGTCGGGGGAGGATCAGCCCCAGCATTTT. The chain combines TRBV18 with TRBJ1-5; perhaps TRBD1 as D (5 bases). CDR1 and CDR2 (germline): KGHSH, LQKENI. V was pared by 3 bases and J by 5 bases, with 11 bases between. This CDR3 comprises 14 residues.